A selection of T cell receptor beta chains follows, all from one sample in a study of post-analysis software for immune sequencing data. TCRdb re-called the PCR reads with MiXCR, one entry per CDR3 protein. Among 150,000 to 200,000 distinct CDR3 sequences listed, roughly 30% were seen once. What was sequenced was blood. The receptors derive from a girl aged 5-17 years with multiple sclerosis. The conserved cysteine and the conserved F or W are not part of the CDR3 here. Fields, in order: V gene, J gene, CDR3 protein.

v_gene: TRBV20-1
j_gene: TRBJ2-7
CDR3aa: SARVAGGTYEQY

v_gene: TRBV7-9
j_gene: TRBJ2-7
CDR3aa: ASSFGQGAALEQY

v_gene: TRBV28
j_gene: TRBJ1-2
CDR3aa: ASSGGQRNYGYT

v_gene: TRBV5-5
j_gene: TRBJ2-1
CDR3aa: ASSFSAGRASNEQF

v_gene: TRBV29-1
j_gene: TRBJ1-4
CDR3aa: SVAGMSEKLF

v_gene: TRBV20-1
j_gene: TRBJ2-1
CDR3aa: SARGSEEQHYNEQF

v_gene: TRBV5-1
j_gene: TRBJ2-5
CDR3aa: ASSLGPRSQETQY

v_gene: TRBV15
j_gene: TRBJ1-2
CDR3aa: ATRFSGMSGYT

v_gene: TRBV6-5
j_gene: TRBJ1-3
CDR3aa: ASSYSDGNTIY

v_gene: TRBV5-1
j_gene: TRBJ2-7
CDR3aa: ASSLQGTSYEQY

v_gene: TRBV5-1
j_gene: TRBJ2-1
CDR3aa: ASSLADGDEQF

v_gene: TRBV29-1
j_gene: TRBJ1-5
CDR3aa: SVRADRNQPQH

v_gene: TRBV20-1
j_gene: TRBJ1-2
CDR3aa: SSGENCGYT

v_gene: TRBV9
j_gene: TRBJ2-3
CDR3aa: ASNPGTDTQY

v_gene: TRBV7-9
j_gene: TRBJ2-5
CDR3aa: ASSLAAGRYQETQY

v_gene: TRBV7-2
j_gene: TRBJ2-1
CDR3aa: ASSLTKLVNEQF

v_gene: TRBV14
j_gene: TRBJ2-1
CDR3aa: ASSPPQYYNEQF

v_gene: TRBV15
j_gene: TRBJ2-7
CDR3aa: ATSREGRSYEQY

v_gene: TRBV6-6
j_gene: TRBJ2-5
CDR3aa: ASSYKGGWSETQY

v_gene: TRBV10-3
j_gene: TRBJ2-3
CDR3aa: AINAQGEGTDTQY

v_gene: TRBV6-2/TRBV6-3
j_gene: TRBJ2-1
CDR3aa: ASTRGGTGGNEQF

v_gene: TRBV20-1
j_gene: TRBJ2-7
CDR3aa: SARDGASGDSYEQY

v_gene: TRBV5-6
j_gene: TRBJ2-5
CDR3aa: ASSLITKGETQY

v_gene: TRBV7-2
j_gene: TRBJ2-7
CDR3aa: ASSLAGQGYEQY

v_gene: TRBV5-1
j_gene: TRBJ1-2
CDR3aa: ASSLERAGSYGYT

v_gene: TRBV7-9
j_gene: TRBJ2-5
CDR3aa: ASSLVAGNEQY

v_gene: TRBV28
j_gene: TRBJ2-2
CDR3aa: ASSRGLADTGELF

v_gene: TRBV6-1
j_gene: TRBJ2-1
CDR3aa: ASRSGSGASSYNEQF

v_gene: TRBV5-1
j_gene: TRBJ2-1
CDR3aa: ASSLGGYNEQS

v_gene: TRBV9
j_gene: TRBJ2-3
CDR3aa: ASSVVIAGSRDTQY

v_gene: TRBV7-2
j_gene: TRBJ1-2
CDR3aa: ASSLRQGGNT